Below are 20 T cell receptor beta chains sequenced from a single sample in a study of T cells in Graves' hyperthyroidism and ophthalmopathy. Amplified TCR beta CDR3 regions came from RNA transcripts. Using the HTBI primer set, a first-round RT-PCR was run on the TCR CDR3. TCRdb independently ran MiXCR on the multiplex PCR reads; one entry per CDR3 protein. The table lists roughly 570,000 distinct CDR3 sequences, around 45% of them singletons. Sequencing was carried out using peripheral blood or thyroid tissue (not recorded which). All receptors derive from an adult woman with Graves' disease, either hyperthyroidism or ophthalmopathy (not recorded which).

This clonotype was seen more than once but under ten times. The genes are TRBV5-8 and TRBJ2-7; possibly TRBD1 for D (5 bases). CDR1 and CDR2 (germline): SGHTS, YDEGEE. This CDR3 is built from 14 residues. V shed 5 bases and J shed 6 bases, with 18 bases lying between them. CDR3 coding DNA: TGTGCCAGCAGATCAGGGTTAATGGGTAGCGAGCAGTACTTC. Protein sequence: CASRSGLMGSEQYF.

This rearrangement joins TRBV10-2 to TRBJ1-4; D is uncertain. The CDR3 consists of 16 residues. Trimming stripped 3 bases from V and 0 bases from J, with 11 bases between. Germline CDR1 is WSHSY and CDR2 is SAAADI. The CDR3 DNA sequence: TGCGCCAGCAGTGACGGCGGCGGGGCAACTAATGAAAAACTGTTTTTT. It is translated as CASSDGGGATNEKLFF.

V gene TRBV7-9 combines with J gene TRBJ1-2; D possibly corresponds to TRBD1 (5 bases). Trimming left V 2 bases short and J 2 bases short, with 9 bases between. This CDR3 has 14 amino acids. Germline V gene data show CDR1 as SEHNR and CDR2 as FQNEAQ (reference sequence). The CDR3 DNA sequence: TGTGCCAGCAGCTTAATGCAGGGCAACTATGGCTACACCTTC. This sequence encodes CASSLMQGNYGYTF.

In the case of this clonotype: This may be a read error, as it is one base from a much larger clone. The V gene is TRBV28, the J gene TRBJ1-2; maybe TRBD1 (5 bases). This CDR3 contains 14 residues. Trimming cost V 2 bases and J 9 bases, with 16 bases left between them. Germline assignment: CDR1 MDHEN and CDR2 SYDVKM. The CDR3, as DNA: TGTGCCAGCAGTTTAAAAACAGGTGTTTATAGCTACACCTTC. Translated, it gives CASSLKTGVYSYTF.

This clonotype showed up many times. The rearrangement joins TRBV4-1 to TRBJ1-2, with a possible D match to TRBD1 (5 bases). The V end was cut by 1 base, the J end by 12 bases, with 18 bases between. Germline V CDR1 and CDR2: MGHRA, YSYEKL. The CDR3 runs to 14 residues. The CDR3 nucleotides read TGCGCCAGCAGCCAAGTAGCTTATGAAGGGGCCCACACCTTC. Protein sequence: CASSQVAYEGAHTF.

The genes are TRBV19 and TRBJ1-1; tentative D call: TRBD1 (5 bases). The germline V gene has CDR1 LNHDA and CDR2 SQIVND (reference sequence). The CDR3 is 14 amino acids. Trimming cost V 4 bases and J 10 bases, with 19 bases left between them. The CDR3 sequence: CASSTSGFMGGAFF. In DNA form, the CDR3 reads TGTGCCAGTAGTACCTCAGGGTTCATGGGAGGAGCTTTCTTT.

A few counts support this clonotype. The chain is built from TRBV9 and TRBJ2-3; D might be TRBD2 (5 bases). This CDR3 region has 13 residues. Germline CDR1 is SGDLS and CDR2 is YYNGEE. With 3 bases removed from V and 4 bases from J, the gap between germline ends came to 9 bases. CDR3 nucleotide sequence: TGTGCCAGCAGCGCATTCGGGGCAGATACGCAGTATTTT. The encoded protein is CASSAFGADTQYF. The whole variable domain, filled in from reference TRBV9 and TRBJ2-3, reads DSGVTQTPKHLITATGQRVTLRCSPRSGDLSVYWYQQSLDQGLQFLIQYYNGEERAKGNILERFSAQQFPDLHSELNLSSLELGDSALYFCASSAFGADTQYFGPGTRLTVL.

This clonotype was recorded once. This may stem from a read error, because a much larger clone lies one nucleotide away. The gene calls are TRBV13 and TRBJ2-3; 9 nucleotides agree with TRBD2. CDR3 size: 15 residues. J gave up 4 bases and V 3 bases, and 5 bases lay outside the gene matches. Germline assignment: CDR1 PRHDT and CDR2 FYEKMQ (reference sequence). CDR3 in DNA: TGTGCCAGCAGCTTTAGCGGGAGAGGAGCAGATACGCAGTATTTT. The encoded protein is CASSFSGRGADTQYF.

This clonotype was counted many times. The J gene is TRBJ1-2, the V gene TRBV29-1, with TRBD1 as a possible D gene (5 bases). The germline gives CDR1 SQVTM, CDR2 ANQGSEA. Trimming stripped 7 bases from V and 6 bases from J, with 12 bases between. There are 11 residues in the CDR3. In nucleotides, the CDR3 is TGCAGCGGATTCGAAGGGGATGGCTACACCTTC. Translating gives CSGFEGDGYTF.

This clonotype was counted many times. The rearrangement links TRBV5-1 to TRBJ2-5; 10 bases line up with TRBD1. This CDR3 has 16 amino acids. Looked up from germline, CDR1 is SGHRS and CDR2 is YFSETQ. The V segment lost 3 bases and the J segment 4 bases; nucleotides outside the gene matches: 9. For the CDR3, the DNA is TGCGCCAGCAGCTGGACCGGGACAGGGGTTACAGAGACCCAGTACTTC. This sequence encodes CASSWTGTGVTETQYF.

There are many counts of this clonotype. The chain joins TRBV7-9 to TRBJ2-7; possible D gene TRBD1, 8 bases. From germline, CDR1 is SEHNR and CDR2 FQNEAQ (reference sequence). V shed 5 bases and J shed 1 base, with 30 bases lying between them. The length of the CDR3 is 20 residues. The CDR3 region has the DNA TGTGCCAGCAGCCACCTTAGGACAGGGTCTTCAAGGACTAGTTCCTACGAGCAGTACTTC. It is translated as CASSHLRTGSSRTSSYEQYF.

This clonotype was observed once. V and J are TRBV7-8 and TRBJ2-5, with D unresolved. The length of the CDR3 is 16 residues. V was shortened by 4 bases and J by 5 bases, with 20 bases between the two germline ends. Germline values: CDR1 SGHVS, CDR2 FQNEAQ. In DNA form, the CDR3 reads TGTGCCAGCAGCTGGCCGGGTAGATTGATTTTGGAGACCCAGTACTTC. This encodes CASSWPGRLILETQYF.

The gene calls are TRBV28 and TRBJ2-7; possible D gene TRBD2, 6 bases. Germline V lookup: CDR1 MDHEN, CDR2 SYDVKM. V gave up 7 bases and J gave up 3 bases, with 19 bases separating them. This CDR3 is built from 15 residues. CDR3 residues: CASKGGSTEFYEQYF. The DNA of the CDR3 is TGTGCCAGCAAGGGAGGCAGCACTGAATTCTACGAGCAGTACTTC.

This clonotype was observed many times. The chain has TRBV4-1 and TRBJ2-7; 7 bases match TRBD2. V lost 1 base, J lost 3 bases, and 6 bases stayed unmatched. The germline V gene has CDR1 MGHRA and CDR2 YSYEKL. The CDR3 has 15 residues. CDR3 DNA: TGCGCCAGCAGCCAAGTGGTGGGCGGGGGCTACGAGCAGTACTTC. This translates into CASSQVVGGGYEQYF.

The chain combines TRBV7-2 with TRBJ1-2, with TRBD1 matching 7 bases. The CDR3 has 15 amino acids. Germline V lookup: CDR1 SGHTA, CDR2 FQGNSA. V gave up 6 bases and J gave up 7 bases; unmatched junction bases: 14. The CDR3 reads CASSYRQGGLGGYTF. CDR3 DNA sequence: TGTGCCAGCAGTTACCGACAGGGAGGGCTAGGTGGCTACACCTTC.

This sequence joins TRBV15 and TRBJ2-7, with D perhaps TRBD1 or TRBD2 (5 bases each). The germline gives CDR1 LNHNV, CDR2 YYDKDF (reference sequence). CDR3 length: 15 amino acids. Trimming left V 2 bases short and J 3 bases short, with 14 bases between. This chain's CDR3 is CATSRKRGRNYEQYF. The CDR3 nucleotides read TGTGCCACCAGCAGAAAAAGGGGACGGAACTACGAGCAGTACTTC.

The CDR3 DNA is TGTGCCAGCAGTTCGCGGAGGGGACCGAACACCGGGGAGCTGTTTTTT. Translating it yields CASSSRRGPNTGELFF. V gene TRBV6-5 combines with J gene TRBJ2-2; a weak D match, TRBD2 (6 bases). Germline V CDR1 and CDR2: MNHEY, SVGAGI. Deletions cut 4 bases from V and 0 bases from J, with 12 bases between. This CDR3 is built from 16 residues.

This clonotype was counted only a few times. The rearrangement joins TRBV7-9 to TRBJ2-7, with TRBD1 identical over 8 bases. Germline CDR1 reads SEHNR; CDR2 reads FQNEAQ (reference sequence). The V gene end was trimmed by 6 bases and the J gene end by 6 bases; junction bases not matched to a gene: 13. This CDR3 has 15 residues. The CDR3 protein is CASSLRTGTPSEQYF. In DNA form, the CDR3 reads TGTGCCAGCAGTTTACGGACAGGGACCCCCTCCGAGCAGTACTTC.

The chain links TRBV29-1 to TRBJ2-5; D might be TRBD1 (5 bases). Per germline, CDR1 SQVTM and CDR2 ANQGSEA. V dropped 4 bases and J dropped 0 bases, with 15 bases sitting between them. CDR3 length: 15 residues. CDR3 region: CSVVGAGYHQETQYF. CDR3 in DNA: TGCAGCGTTGTTGGGGCAGGATATCACCAAGAGACCCAGTACTTC.

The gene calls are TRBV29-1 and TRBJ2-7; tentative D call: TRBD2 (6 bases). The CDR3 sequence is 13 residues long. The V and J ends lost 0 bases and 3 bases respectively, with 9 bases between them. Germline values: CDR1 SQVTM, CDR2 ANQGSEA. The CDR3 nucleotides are TGCAGCGTTGAAGATAGGGAGGACTACGAGCAGTACTTC. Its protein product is CSVEDREDYEQYF.